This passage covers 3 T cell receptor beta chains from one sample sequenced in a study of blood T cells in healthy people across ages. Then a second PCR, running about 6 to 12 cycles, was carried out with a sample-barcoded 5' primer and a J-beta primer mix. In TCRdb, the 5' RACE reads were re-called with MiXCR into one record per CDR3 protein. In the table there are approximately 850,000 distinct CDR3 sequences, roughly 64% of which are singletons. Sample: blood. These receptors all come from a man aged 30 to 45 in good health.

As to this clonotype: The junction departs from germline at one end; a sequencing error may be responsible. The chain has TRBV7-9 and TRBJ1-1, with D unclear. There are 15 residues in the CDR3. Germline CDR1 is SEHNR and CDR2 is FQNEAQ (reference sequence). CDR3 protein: CASSPTEFMNTEAFF. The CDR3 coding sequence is TGTGCCAGCAGCCCAACCGAGTTTATGAACACGGAAGCTTTCTTT.

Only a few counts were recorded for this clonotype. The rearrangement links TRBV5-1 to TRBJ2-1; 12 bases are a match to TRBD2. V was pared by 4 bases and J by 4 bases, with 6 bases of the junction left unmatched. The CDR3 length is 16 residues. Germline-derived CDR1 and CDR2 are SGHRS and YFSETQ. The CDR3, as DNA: TGCGCCAGCAGCCCCGAGGGACTAGCGGGTTACAATGAGCAGTTCTTC. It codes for CASSPEGLAGYNEQFF.

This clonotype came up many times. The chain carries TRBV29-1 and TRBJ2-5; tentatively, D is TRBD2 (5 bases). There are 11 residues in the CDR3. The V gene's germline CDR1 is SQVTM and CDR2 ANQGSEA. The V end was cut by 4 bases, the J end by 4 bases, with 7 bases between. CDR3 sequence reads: CSVVGGETQYF. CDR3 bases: TGCAGCGTTGTAGGAGGAGAGACCCAGTACTTC.